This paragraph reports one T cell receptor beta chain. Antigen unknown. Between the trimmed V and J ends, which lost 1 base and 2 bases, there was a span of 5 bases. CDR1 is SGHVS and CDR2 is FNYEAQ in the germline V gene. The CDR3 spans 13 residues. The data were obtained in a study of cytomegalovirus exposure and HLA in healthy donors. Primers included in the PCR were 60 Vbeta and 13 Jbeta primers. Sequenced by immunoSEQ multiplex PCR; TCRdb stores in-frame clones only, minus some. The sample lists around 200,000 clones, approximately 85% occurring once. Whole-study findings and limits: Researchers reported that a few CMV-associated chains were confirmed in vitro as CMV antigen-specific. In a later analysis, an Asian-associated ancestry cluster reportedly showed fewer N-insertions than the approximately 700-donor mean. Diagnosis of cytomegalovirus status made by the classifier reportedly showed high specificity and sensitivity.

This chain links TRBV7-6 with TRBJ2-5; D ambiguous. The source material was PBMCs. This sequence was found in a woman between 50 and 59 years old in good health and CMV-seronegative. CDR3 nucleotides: TGTGCCAGCAGCTTAGGGCTGCAAGAGACCCAGTACTTC. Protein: CASSLGLQETQYF. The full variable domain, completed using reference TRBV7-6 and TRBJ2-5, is GAGVSQSPRYKVTKRGQDVALRCDPISGHVSLYWYRQALGQGPEFLTYFNYEAQQDKSGLPNDRFSAERPEGSISTLTIQRTEQRDSAMYRCASSLGLQETQYFGPGTRLLVL.